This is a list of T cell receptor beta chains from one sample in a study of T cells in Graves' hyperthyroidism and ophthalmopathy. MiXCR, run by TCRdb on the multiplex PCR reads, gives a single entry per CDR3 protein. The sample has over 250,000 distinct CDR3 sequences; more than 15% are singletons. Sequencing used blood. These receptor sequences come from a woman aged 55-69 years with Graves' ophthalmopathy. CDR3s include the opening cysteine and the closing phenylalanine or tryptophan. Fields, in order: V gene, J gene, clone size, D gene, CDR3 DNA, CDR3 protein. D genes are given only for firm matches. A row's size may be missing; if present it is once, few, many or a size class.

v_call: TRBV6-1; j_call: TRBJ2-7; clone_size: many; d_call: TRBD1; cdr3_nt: TGTGCCAGCAGTGCAACCGGGACAGAAGCCTACGAGCAGTACTTC; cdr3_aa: CASSATGTEAYEQYF
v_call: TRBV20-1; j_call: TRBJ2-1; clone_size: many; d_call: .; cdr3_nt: TGCAGTGCTAGAGTGGGCCAGGGGATTGGGCCCTACAATGAGCAGTTCTTC; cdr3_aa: CSARVGQGIGPYNEQFF
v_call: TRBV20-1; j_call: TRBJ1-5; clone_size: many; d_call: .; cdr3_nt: TGCAGTGCTAGAGATGTACTAGAGCAGCCCCAGCATTTT; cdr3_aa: CSARDVLEQPQHF
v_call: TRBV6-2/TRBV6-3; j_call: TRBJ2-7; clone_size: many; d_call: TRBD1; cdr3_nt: TGTGCCAGCAGTTGGGACAGGGAGCAGTACTTC; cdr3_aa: CASSWDREQYF
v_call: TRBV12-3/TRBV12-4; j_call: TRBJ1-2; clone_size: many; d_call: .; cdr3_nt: TGTGCCAGCAGTTTGGTCTCGGGGGTTACGGGCTACACCTTC; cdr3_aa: CASSLVSGVTGYTF
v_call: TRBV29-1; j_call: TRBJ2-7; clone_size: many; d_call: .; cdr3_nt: TGCAGCGTTGCTTTTCAGGGCACTGGGACCTACGAGCAGTACTTC; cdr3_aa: CSVAFQGTGTYEQYF
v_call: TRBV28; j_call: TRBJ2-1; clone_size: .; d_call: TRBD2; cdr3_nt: TGTGCCAGCAGTGCGACTAGCGGGCGTTACAATGAGCAGTTCTTC; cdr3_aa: CASSATSGRYNEQFF
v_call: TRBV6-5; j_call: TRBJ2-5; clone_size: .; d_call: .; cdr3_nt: TGTGCCAGCAGTTACCTGGGGGCCAGGGGGCTACTAGCGGCCGAAGAGACCCAGTACTTC; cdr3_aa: CASSYLGARGLLAAEETQYF
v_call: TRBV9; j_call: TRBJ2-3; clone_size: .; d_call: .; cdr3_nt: TGTGCCAACAGCGTACAGGGTTCAGATACGCAGTATTTT; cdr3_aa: CANSVQGSDTQYF
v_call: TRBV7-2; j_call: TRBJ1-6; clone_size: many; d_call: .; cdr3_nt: TGTGCCAGCAGCTCGCAGGGGATTAATTCACCCCTCCACTTT; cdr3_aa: CASSSQGINSPLHF
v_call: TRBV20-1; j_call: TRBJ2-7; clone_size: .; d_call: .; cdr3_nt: TGCAGTGCTTACAGGGACAAGGGGATAGGAGAGCAGTACTTC; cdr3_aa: CSAYRDKGIGEQYF
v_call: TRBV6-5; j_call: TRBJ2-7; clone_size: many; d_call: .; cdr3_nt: TGTGCCAGCAGTTACTCTACAGGGGAGGTTTACGAGCAGTACTTC; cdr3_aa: CASSYSTGEVYEQYF
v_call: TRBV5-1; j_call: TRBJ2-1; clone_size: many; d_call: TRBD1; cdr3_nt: TGCGCCAGCAGCTTGGGGCCGGGACAGCCTGACAATGAGCAGTTCTTC; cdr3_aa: CASSLGPGQPDNEQFF
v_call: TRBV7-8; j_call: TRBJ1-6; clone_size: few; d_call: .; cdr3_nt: TGTGCCAGCAGCCCTAGTTCGTCCAATTCACCCCTCCACTTT; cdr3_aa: CASSPSSSNSPLHF
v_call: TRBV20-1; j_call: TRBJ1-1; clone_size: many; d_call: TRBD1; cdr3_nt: TGCAGTGCAAAGACAGGGAAGAACACTGAAGCTTTCTTT; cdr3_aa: CSAKTGKNTEAFF
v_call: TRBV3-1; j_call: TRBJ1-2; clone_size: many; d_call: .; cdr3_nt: TGTGCCAGCAGCCAAGGTTCAGCAAATTTCTATGGCTACACCTTC; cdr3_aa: CASSQGSANFYGYTF
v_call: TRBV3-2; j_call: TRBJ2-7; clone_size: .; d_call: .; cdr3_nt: TGTGCCAGCAGCCCGACTCCAAGGACAGGGAGCGAGCAGTACTTC; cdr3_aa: CASSPTPRTGSEQYF
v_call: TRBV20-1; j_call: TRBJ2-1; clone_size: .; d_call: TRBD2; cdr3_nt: TGCAGTGCTGCTCAGCGGGGAATGCTGGGCAATGAGCAGTTCTTC; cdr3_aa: CSAAQRGMLGNEQFF
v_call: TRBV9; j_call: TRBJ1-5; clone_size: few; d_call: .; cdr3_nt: TGTGCCAGCAGCGTCACCGGGACACAGCCCCAGCATTTT; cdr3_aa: CASSVTGTQPQHF
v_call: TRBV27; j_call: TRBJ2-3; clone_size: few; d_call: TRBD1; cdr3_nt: TGTGCCAGCAGGATAGACAGGGTGGGCACAGATACGCAGTATTTT; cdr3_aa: CASRIDRVGTDTQYF
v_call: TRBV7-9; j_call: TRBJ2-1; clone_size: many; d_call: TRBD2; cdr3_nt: TGTGCCAGCAGCCGGGGGGGCGGGAGTGCACTCCATGAGCAGTTCTTC; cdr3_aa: CASSRGGGSALHEQFF
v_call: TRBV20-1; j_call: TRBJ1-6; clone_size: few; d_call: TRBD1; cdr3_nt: TGCAGTGCTAGAGATGATAAGGGCGGGACAGGGTACACCTATAATTCACCCCTCCACTTT; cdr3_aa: CSARDDKGGTGYTYNSPLHF
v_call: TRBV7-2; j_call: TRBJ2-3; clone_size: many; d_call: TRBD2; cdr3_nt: TGTGCTTTAGGTAGCGGGAGTGGAGATACGCAGTATTTT; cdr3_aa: CALGSGSGDTQYF
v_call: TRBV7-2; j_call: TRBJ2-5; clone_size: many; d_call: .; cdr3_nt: TGTGCCAGCAGCTCCCGTACTATAGGGATATCGGAGACCCAGTACTTC; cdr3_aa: CASSSRTIGISETQYF
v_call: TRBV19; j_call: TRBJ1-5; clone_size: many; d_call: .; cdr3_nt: TGTGCCAGTAGTACAGGGAAAAGGGGCAATCAGCCCCAGCATTTT; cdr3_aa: CASSTGKRGNQPQHF